This T cell receptor beta chain was obtained from a study of blood T cell repertoires in COVID-19. Participant-given clinical history determined each cohort assignment. Profiled with immunoSEQ multiplex PCR; TCRdb holds only in-frame clones, not every one. The sample lists hundreds of thousands of clones, 85% to 90% occurring once. The junction had 7 bases not matched to a gene; V was cut back by 4 bases and J by 11 bases. The CDR3 is 12 residues long. Germline V gives CDR1 MDHEN, CDR2 SYDVKM. The receptor's source is a woman in her fifties or sixties who had recovered from COVID-19. Sequencing input: PBMCs or T cells enriched from blood (not recorded which). The V and J genes are TRBV28 and TRBJ1-1, with 7 bases that match TRBD1. CDR3 DNA sequence: TGTGCCAGCAGTTCACCGGGACAGTGGGCTTTCTTT. Protein product: CASSSPGQWAFF. The full variable domain, completed using reference TRBV28 and TRBJ1-1, is DVKVTQSSRYLVKRTGEKVFLECVQDMDHENMFWYRQDPGLGLRLIYFSYDVKMKEKGDIPEGYSVSREKKERFSLILESASTNQTSMYLCASSSPGQWAFFGQGTRLTVV.